This T cell receptor (beta chain) was identified during a study of CD8 T cells in ankylosing spondylitis. This clonotype was observed a few times. The antigen is undetermined. Study findings and constraints: As for the disease-linked clones, they showed a CD8+ phenotype and occurred at relatively low frequencies in peripheral blood. Reportedly, disease-linked clones are significantly enriched in ankylosing spondylitis patients' matched synovial fluid. The study identified a TCR beta motif of roughly eight highly homologous variants that appeared characteristic of ankylosing spondylitis blood.

The CDR3 contains 13 residues. Germline CDR1 SGHRS, CDR2 YFSETQ. V lost 0 bases to trimming and J lost 3 bases, with 4 bases between them. One entry per CDR3 protein, called by TCRdb with MiXCR from the 5' RACE reads. The table records 350,000 to 450,000 distinct CDR3 sequences, 20% to 25% of them present only once. The source of this sequence is a male donor with ankylosing spondylitis or in good health (not recorded which). The chain is built from TRBV5-1 and TRBJ2-1, with D unresolved. Sequencing was carried out using blood, either unsorted or a sorted T cell fraction (not recorded which). The CDR3 DNA reads TGCGCCAGCAGCTTGGCCTACTACAATGAGCAGTTCTTC. Encoded protein: CASSLAYYNEQFF. Based on the CDR3 plus reference TRBV5-1 and TRBJ2-1, the full variable domain is KAGVTQTPRYLIKTRGQQVTLSCSPISGHRSVSWYQQTPGQGLQFLFEYFSETQRNKGNFPGRFSGRQFSNSRSEMNVSTLELGDSALYLCASSLAYYNEQFFGPGTRLTVL.